The 26 T cell receptor beta chains presented below share a single source sample, sequenced in a study of CD8+ T cells in alopecia areata. Sequencing templates came from extracted RNA that was reverse transcribed into cDNA. The method was immunoSEQ multiplex PCR; TCRdb's version includes in-frame clones alone and lacks a portion of them. The repertoire holds 100,000 to 150,000 clones, with approximately 48% as singletons. This material consisted of CD8+ T cells sorted from blood, taken at week 0. These receptors were taken from a human donor with alopecia areata.

This rearrangement joins TRBV7-2 to TRBJ1-5; D is perhaps TRBD1 (6 bases). The CDR3 runs to 14 residues. Germline CDR1 SGHTA, CDR2 FQGNSA. V was cut by 5 bases and J by 0 bases, with 8 bases left in between. CDR3: CASSRTDSNQPQHF. For the CDR3, the DNA is TGTGCCAGCAGCCGGACAGATAGCAATCAGCCCCAGCATTTT.

V gene TRBV10-3 combines with J gene TRBJ2-7; D tentatively reads TRBD1 or TRBD2 (5 bases each). The CDR3 is made up of 14 amino acids. The V gene's germline CDR1 is ENHRY and CDR2 SYGVKD. V lost 5 bases to trimming and J lost 3 bases, with 14 bases between them. The CDR3 is CAISMGTGDYEQYF. In DNA, the CDR3 is TGTGCCATCAGTATGGGGACCGGGGACTACGAGCAGTACTTC.

A few counts support this clone. The chain uses TRBV27 and TRBJ2-2; D uncertain. This CDR3 contains 14 residues. V was cut by 0 bases and J by 3 bases, with 5 bases left in between. CDR1 and CDR2 from the germline V gene are MNHEY and SMNVEV (reference sequence). The CDR3 reads CASSLSVDTGELFF. For the CDR3, the DNA is TGTGCCAGCAGTTTATCGGTAGACACCGGGGAGCTGTTTTTT.

The table lists this clone with a few counts. The chain links TRBV7-9 to TRBJ2-3; no firm D call. V lost 1 base and J 2 bases, leaving 4 bases between the germline ends. The germline CDR1 and CDR2 sequences are SEHNR and FQNEAQ (reference sequence). CDR3 length: 13 residues. CDR3 sequence reads: CASSLGLTDTQYF. CDR3 bases: TGTGCCAGCAGCTTAGGGCTCACAGATACGCAGTATTTT.

The genes are TRBV27 and TRBJ2-7; D is tentatively TRBD1 or TRBD2 (5 bases each). Germline-derived CDR1 and CDR2 are MNHEY and SMNVEV (reference sequence). CDR3 length: 16 residues. The V and J ends lost 7 bases and 3 bases respectively, with 22 bases between them. The CDR3 DNA sequence: TGTGCCAGCAACCGTGGTGGGGGAGTCCCTAACTACGAGCAGTACTTC. Translating gives CASNRGGGVPNYEQYF.

The CDR3 protein is CAWSPLPADTQYF. CDR3 DNA sequence: TGTGCCTGGAGTCCCCTCCCGGCAGATACGCAGTATTTT. The rearrangement uses TRBV30 and TRBJ2-3; D gene ambiguous. CDR1 and CDR2 from the germline V gene are GTSNPN and SVGIG (reference sequence). The V end lost 2 bases, the J end lost 4 bases, and 10 bases lay between the germline ends. The CDR3 has 13 amino acids.

The chain combines TRBV27 with TRBJ2-7, with 11 nucleotides matching TRBD1. V lost 5 bases, J lost 6 bases, and 3 bases stayed unmatched. This CDR3 is built from 13 residues. Germline CDR1 and CDR2: MNHEY and SMNVEV (reference sequence). The CDR3 bases are TGTGCCAGCAGTGGGACAGGGGGAGGCGAGCAGTACTTC. As protein: CASSGTGGGEQYF.

This chain uses TRBV5-6 with TRBJ1-6; possibly TRBD1 for D (6 bases). The ends were cut back, 0 bases at V and 10 bases at J, with 8 bases in the middle. The CDR3 length is 13 residues. Looked up from germline, CDR1 is SGHDT and CDR2 is YYEEEE. CDR3: CASSLAQGSPLHF. The CDR3 region has the DNA TGTGCCAGCAGCTTGGCCCAGGGGTCACCCCTCCACTTT.

The gene calls are TRBV13 and TRBJ2-1; D gene unclear. The CDR3 is 13 amino acids. V lost 0 bases and J 5 bases, leaving 5 bases between the germline ends. Germline values: CDR1 PRHDT, CDR2 FYEKMQ (reference sequence). The CDR3 sequence is CASSLGSHNEQFF. In DNA, the CDR3 is TGTGCCAGCAGCTTAGGAAGCCACAATGAGCAGTTCTTC.

This clone has just a few counts. The chain carries TRBV27 and TRBJ2-3, with D possibly being TRBD2 (6 bases). The ends were cut back, 0 bases at V and 2 bases at J, with 9 bases in the middle. Per germline, CDR1 MNHEY and CDR2 SMNVEV (reference sequence). There are 15 residues in the CDR3. CDR3 DNA: TGTGCCAGCAGTTTATCGGCGGGGACCACAGATACGCAGTATTTT. Protein sequence: CASSLSAGTTDTQYF.

The CDR3 DNA sequence: TGTGCCAGCAGAAAGACAGGGGACAATCAGCCCCAGCATTTT. Amino acids: CASRKTGDNQPQHF. The chain is built from TRBV6-5 and TRBJ1-5; 8 bases line up with TRBD1. The CDR3 length is 14 residues. Losses at the gene ends were 6 bases for V and 3 bases for J; bases not matched to a gene: 4. Germline-derived CDR1 and CDR2 are MNHEY and SVGAGI.

The V call is TRBV5-6, the J call TRBJ1-6; the match to TRBD1 covers 7 bases. The CDR3 covers 13 residues. From germline, CDR1 is SGHDT and CDR2 YYEEEE. The V and J ends lost 6 bases and 6 bases, in that order; junction bases with no gene match: 3. CDR3 residues: CASTGTVNSPLHF. CDR3 nucleotide sequence: TGTGCCAGCACGGGGACAGTTAATTCACCCCTCCACTTT.

The chain uses TRBV21-1 and TRBJ2-3; the DNA was not compared with TRBD1, the D call given in the table. TRBV21-1 is a pseudogene locus. The CDR3 runs 15 residues. The CDR3 DNA is TGTGCCAGCAGCAGGGACAGTACGAGCACAGATACGCAGTATTTT. This codes for CASSRDSTSTDTQYF.

This clone has only a few counts. Other DNA sequences of this sample code for an identical CDR3. The gene calls are TRBV27 and TRBJ2-7; D call uncertain. The germline V and J ends were trimmed by 0 bases and 1 base, with 4 bases remaining between them. The CDR3 runs to 13 residues. Germline V CDR1 and CDR2: MNHEY, SMNVEV (reference sequence). The CDR3 is CASSLSGSYEQYF. The CDR3 nucleotides read TGTGCCAGCAGTTTATCGGGGTCCTACGAGCAGTACTTC.

The J gene is TRBJ1-5, the V gene TRBV29-1, with a possible D match to TRBD1 (5 bases). Germline CDR1 and CDR2: SQVTM and ANQGSEA. V was pared by 4 bases and J by 2 bases, with 9 bases between. The CDR3 runs 13 residues. CDR3 DNA sequence: TGCAGCGTTGGTGGCAGGGGCAATCAGCCCCAGCATTTT. Translating gives CSVGGRGNQPQHF.

V is TRBV9 and J is TRBJ1-2; TRBD1 aligns across 7 bases. This CDR3 has 19 amino acids. The V segment lost 0 bases and the J segment 8 bases; nucleotides outside the gene matches: 22. Germline values: CDR1 SGDLS, CDR2 YYNGEE. The CDR3 spells CASSVATGFRSGQEGGYTF. The CDR3 DNA sequence: TGTGCCAGCAGCGTAGCTACGGGCTTCCGCAGTGGACAGGAGGGGGGCTACACCTTC.

The chain carries TRBV2 and TRBJ2-5, with D possibly being TRBD1 or TRBD2 (5 bases each). V lost 6 bases, J lost 0 bases, and 11 bases lay in between. This CDR3 is built from 14 residues. Germline CDR1 and CDR2: SNHLY and FYNNEI. CDR3 nucleotide sequence: TGTGCCAGCAGCAACCCGGGACACCAAGAGACCCAGTACTTC. Its translation: CASSNPGHQETQYF.

The chain links TRBV14 to TRBJ1-2; D is unclear. Looked up from germline, CDR1 is SGHDN and CDR2 is FVKESK. Trimming shortened V by 0 bases and J by 0 bases, and 20 bases separated the two germline ends. The CDR3 covers 19 residues. The CDR3: CASSQEGLGSAQPNYGYTF. CDR3 sequence (DNA): TGTGCCAGCAGCCAAGAAGGTTTAGGGAGCGCACAACCTAACTATGGCTACACCTTC.

This clone was seen more than once but under ten times. V usage is TRBV29-1 and J usage is TRBJ2-5; perhaps TRBD2 as D (6 bases). The CDR3 totals 12 residues. V was clipped by 7 bases and J by 5 bases, with 14 bases between them. Germline CDR1 reads SQVTM; CDR2 reads ANQGSEA. CDR3 DNA: TGCAGCGCATGGGGGGACCGGGAGACCCAGTACTTC. Amino acids: CSAWGDRETQYF.

J is TRBJ2-5 and V is TRBV5-6; no definite D call. Germline V lookup: CDR1 SGHDT, CDR2 YYEEEE. The CDR3 runs 16 residues. Trimming stripped 1 base from V and 2 bases from J, with 15 bases between. The DNA of the CDR3 is TGTGCCAGCAGCTTGTTTGAGGTGGGGATACAAGAGACCCAGTACTTC. It encodes CASSLFEVGIQETQYF. Variable domain in full (rest from reference TRBV5-6 and TRBJ2-5): DAGVTQSPTHLIKTRGQQVTLRCSPKSGHDTVSWYQQALGQGPQFIFQYYEEEERQRGNFPDRFSGHQFPNYSSELNVNALLLGDSALYLCASSLFEVGIQETQYFGPGTRLLVL.

The rearrangement uses TRBV29-1 and TRBJ1-4; D is unresolved. This CDR3 is built from 13 residues. CDR1 and CDR2 from the germline V gene are SQVTM and ANQGSEA. The V gene lost 7 bases and the J gene lost 1 base, with 10 bases spanning the gap. The CDR3 region has the DNA TGCAGCGCTTTAACCGGAACTAATGAAAAACTGTTTTTT. Translated: CSALTGTNEKLFF.

The chain is built from TRBV9 and TRBJ1-2; 7 positions agree with TRBD1. Germline V gene sequence: CDR1 SGDLS, CDR2 YYNGEE. The ends lost 3 bases at V and 6 bases at J; junction bases unmatched: 5. The CDR3 extends over 13 amino acids. The CDR3 sequence: CASSDTGAHGYTF. In DNA form, the CDR3 reads TGTGCCAGCAGCGATACAGGGGCGCATGGCTACACCTTC. The whole variable domain, remainder taken from reference TRBV9 and TRBJ1-2, is DSGVTQTPKHLITATGQRVTLRCSPRSGDLSVYWYQQSLDQGLQFLIQYYNGEERAKGNILERFSAQQFPDLHSELNLSSLELGDSALYFCASSDTGAHGYTFGSGTRLTVV.

This clone was counted a few times. V usage is TRBV11-2 and J usage is TRBJ1-2; D ambiguous. Looked up from germline, CDR1 is SGHAT and CDR2 is FQNNGV. This CDR3 spans 12 amino acids. V was clipped by 5 bases and J by 5 bases, with 9 bases between them. CDR3 region: CASSPRPYGYTF. The DNA of the CDR3 is TGTGCCAGCAGCCCCCGGCCTTATGGCTACACCTTC.

The table lists this clone with a few counts. The J gene is TRBJ2-1, the V gene TRBV7-9, with D unclear. V shed 3 bases and J shed 5 bases, with 14 bases lying between them. CDR1 is SEHNR and CDR2 is FQNEAQ in the germline V gene (reference sequence). The CDR3 is made up of 15 amino acids. CDR3 nucleotide sequence: TGTGCCAGCAGCTTTTCCCAAGGTTGGCACAATGAGCAGTTCTTC. Protein sequence: CASSFSQGWHNEQFF. The full variable domain, its missing parts supplied by reference TRBV7-9 and TRBJ2-1, is DTGVSQNPRHKITKRGQNVTFRCDPISEHNRLYWYRQTLGQGPEFLTYFQNEAQLEKSRLLSDRFSAERPKGSFSTLEIQRTEQGDSAMYLCASSFSQGWHNEQFFGPGTRLTVL.

This clone was recorded only once. In DNA, the CDR3 is TGCAGCGTTGAGCGGCGAACTGAAGCTTTCTTT. Translated, it gives CSVERRTEAFF. The J gene is TRBJ1-1, the V gene TRBV29-1; D is ambiguous. The germline gives CDR1 SQVTM, CDR2 ANQGSEA. Trimming stripped 3 bases from V and 5 bases from J, with 7 bases between. CDR3 length equals 11 residues.

In its sample, this clone was seen a few times. This chain links TRBV7-9 with TRBJ2-5; the D gene could be TRBD1 or TRBD2 (5 bases each). CDR1 and CDR2 from the germline V gene are SEHNR and FQNEAQ (reference sequence). V gave up 5 bases and J gave up 3 bases, with 13 bases separating them. This CDR3 region has 14 residues. The CDR3 protein is CASSHHGAKETQYF. CDR3 DNA: TGTGCCAGCAGCCACCACGGGGCAAAAGAGACCCAGTACTTC.